Included here is one TCR beta chain sequence, with context. The data were obtained in a study of blood T cell repertoires in COVID-19. In the study overall: Some COVID-19 samples were acute and others convalescent; all came from the United States, Italy and Spain.

Assay used: immunoSEQ multiplex PCR; TCRdb lists only in-frame clones, some missing. The data hold 85,000 to 100,000 clones, with roughly 80% observed a single time. The source is a man between 45 and 60 years old who had recovered from COVID-19. The sample taken for sequencing was peripheral blood.

The CDR3 loop is CASSHSGGQGNYGYTF. CDR3 DNA: TGTGCCAGCAGCCACTCGGGGGGACAGGGGAACTATGGCTACACCTTC. V usage is TRBV4-2 and J usage is TRBJ1-2, with 10 bases fitting TRBD1. Germline assignment: CDR1 LGHNA and CDR2 YNFKEQ. The CDR3 spans 16 residues. Germline trimming cut 3 bases from V and 2 bases from J; bases unmatched to any gene: 6.